The 17 T cell receptor beta chains presented below share a single source sample, sequenced in a study of CD8 T cells in Susac syndrome. RNA was extracted with the RNeasy kit, and a quantity of about 0.45 to 1 ug was reverse transcribed using random hexamers. TCRdb independently ran MiXCR on the immunoSEQ multiplex PCR reads; one entry per CDR3 protein. The sample lists 100,000 to 150,000 distinct CDR3 sequences; around 96% were seen once. Sequences were obtained from CD4+ T cells from PBMCs. Receptors were obtained from a human donor in good health.

This clonotype was recorded once. V usage is TRBV3-1 and J usage is TRBJ1-1; D unclear. CDR1 is LGHDT, CDR2 YNNKEL, per germline (reference sequence). The CDR3 extends over 16 amino acids. Trimming shortened V by 1 base and J by 1 base, and 13 bases separated the two germline ends. CDR3 bases: TGTGCCAGCAGCCAAGCTAAGGGAGGCTCGAACACTGAAGCTTTCTTT. Translated: CASSQAKGGSNTEAFF.

The chain has TRBV6-5 and TRBJ2-1; TRBD1 might be the D (6 bases). V lost 6 bases, J lost 2 bases, and 14 bases lay in between. Germline CDR1 is MNHEY and CDR2 is SVGAGI. The CDR3 loop spans 15 amino acids. CDR3 bases: TGTGCCAGCAGCCAAACAGGGTTTACCTACAATGAGCAGTTCTTC. It specifies CASSQTGFTYNEQFF.

The V and J genes are TRBV29-1 and TRBJ2-7, with 9 positions matching TRBD1. The germline CDR1 and CDR2 sequences are SQVTM and ANQGSEA. The CDR3 runs 14 residues. V dropped 1 base and J dropped 7; count of bases not matched to a gene: 8. CDR3 in DNA: TGCAGCGTTGAAGTCGGGGACAGGGTTCAAGAGCAGTACTTC. It translates to CSVEVGDRVQEQYF.

CDR3 DNA sequence: TGTGCCAGCAGCTCATTGCGGGGGCTTGAGACCCAGTACTTC. This codes for CASSSLRGLETQYF. The chain employs TRBV7-9 and TRBJ2-5; TRBD2 is a possible D gene (7 bases). The CDR3 contains 14 residues. Germline V gene data show CDR1 as SEHNR and CDR2 as FQNEAQ (reference sequence). The ends were cut back, 4 bases at V and 5 bases at J, with 14 bases in the middle.

The genes are TRBV18 and TRBJ2-1; maybe TRBD2 (5 bases). The CDR3 extends over 13 amino acids. Germline CDR1 reads KGHSH; CDR2 reads LQKENI. The V and J ends lost 6 bases and 7 bases respectively, with 13 bases between them. The CDR3 DNA sequence: TGTGCCAGCTCTCCCGGCGGAGGAAATGAGCAGTTCTTC. Translated: CASSPGGGNEQFF.

V is TRBV10-2 and J is TRBJ1-2; the D gene is possibly TRBD1 (5 bases). V was cut by 4 bases and J by 6 bases, with 12 bases left in between. CDR1 and CDR2 from the germline V gene are WSHSY and SAAADI. The CDR3 spans 13 residues. The chain's CDR3 is CASSVVREDGYTF. The CDR3 DNA follows: TGCGCCAGCAGTGTAGTCAGGGAAGATGGCTACACCTTC.

The genes are TRBV20-1 and TRBJ2-3, with 7 nucleotides matching TRBD2. Trimming took 5 bases from V and 3 from J; bases not matched to a gene: 8. CDR3 length: 14 residues. Germline CDR1 and CDR2: DFQATT and SNEGSKA (reference sequence). The CDR3 region is CSAPSQRGTDTQYF. Written as DNA, the CDR3 is TGCAGTGCTCCCTCACAGCGGGGAACAGATACGCAGTATTTT.

The chain combines TRBV2 with TRBJ1-5; D unclear. Trimming left V 2 bases short and J 1 base short, with 12 bases between. This CDR3 is built from 16 residues. Germline CDR1 SNHLY, CDR2 FYNNEI. CDR3 loop: CASSEFGRGSNQPQHF. CDR3 DNA: TGTGCCAGCAGTGAATTCGGGCGAGGAAGCAATCAGCCCCAGCATTTT.

This sequence joins TRBV18 and TRBJ2-2, with 7 bases matching TRBD2. The CDR3 extends over 16 amino acids. Germline loops: CDR1 KGHSH, CDR2 LQKENI. After removal of 4 bases from V and 0 bases from J, the junction contained 5 bases not matched to a gene. CDR3 coding DNA: TGTGCCAGCTCACTTCCCAGCGGGACGAACACCGGGGAGCTGTTTTTT. Its protein product is CASSLPSGTNTGELFF.

The chain links TRBV30 to TRBJ2-1; 7 nucleotides agree with TRBD2. Germline assignment: CDR1 GTSNPN and CDR2 SVGIG (reference sequence). With 4 bases clipped from V and 2 bases from J, the junction kept 5 bases outside the gene matches. The CDR3 has 14 residues. CDR3 DNA sequence: TGTGCCTGGACCGAAGCGGGGCCCTACAATGAGCAGTTCTTC. Amino acids: CAWTEAGPYNEQFF.

V gene TRBV25-1 combines with J gene TRBJ2-3; D uncertain. V was shortened by 3 bases and J by 1 base, with 5 bases between the two germline ends. Germline assignment: CDR1 MGHDK and CDR2 SYGVNS. This CDR3 contains 13 residues. The CDR3 DNA sequence: TGTGCCAGCAGTGACAGTCGCACAGATACGCAGTATTTT. Protein product: CASSDSRTDTQYF.

The J gene is TRBJ1-1, the V gene TRBV2; D possibly corresponds to TRBD1 (6 bases). Germline V gene data show CDR1 as SNHLY and CDR2 as FYNNEI. V lost 6 bases and J lost 1, with 9 bases in between. This CDR3 comprises 13 residues. CDR3 residues: CASRKQGNTEAFF. The CDR3 bases are TGTGCCAGCAGGAAACAGGGGAACACTGAAGCTTTCTTT.

The chain employs TRBV6-5 and TRBJ2-7, with TRBD2 matching over 11 bases. Looked up from germline, CDR1 is MNHEY and CDR2 is SVGAGI. The CDR3 extends over 14 amino acids. Trimming cost V 6 bases and J 2 bases; bases outside gene matches: 3. The CDR3 DNA follows: TGTGCCAGCAGCCGTAGCGGGAGGGCCTACGAGCAGTACTTC. Translating it yields CASSRSGRAYEQYF.

The chain joins TRBV5-1 to TRBJ1-2; D uncertain. V was cut by 0 bases and J by 4 bases, with 13 bases left in between. The CDR3 is 15 residues long. Germline-derived CDR1 and CDR2 are SGHRS and YFSETQ. CDR3 region: CASSLGQTSSYGYTF. The CDR3 DNA reads as TGCGCCAGCAGCTTGGGTCAGACCTCTTCCTATGGCTACACCTTC.

This clonotype turned up a few times. The chain recombines TRBV5-6 with TRBJ2-5; D not certain. Germline V CDR1 and CDR2: SGHDT, YYEEEE. The CDR3 runs to 11 residues. V shed 3 bases and J shed 5 bases, with 5 bases lying between them. The CDR3 loop is CASSSWETQYF. The DNA of the CDR3 is TGTGCCAGCAGCTCCTGGGAGACCCAGTACTTC.

The rearrangement joins TRBV27 to TRBJ1-6, with TRBD1 identical over 10 bases. CDR1 is MNHEY, CDR2 SMNVEV, per germline (reference sequence). This CDR3 has 15 residues. V dropped 5 bases and J dropped 6; count of bases not matched to a gene: 4. The CDR3 bases are TGTGCCAGCAGTCTGGGACAGGGGTTTAATTCACCCCTCCACTTT. Translation gives CASSLGQGFNSPLHF.

This clonotype appeared once. The rearrangement links TRBV5-1 to TRBJ2-1; TRBD2 is a possible D gene (6 bases). The CDR3 runs 15 residues. Per germline, CDR1 SGHRS and CDR2 YFSETQ. Trimming took off 3 bases at V and 8 bases at J, with 18 bases between the two ends. The CDR3 region has the DNA TGCGCCAGCAGCTCGACCCTAGCGAGGATCGATGAGCAGTTCTTC. It translates to CASSSTLARIDEQFF.